The entry below gives a single TCR beta chain sequence along with its context. Clones were read by immunoSEQ multiplex PCR, and TCRdb kept only the in-frame ones, dropping some. The sample yields 75,000 to 90,000 clones, 93% seen once. This entry belongs to a study of technical replicates of blood from a few donors. Losses at the gene ends were 0 bases for V and 6 bases for J; bases not matched to a gene: 8. The CDR3 loop spans 15 amino acids. Germline CDR1 reads SGHTA; CDR2 reads FQGNSA. Sequencing was done on a sample of T cells isolated from PBMCs. The V gene is TRBV7-2, the J gene TRBJ2-7; 7 bases agree with TRBD2. The origin of this receptor is a human donor in good health. Written as DNA, the CDR3 is TGTGCCAGCAGCTTAGCTTGGGGGAGGGTGGGCGAGCAGTACTTC. It specifies CASSLAWGRVGEQYF.